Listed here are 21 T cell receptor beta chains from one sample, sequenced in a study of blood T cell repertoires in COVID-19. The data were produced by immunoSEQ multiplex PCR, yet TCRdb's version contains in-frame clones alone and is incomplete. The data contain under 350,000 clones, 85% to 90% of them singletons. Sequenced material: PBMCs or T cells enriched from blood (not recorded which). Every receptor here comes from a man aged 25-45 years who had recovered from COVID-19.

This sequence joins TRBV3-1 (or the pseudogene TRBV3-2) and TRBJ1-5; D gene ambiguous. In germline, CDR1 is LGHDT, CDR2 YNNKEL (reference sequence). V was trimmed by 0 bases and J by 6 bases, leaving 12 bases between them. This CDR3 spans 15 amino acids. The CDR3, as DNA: TGTGCCAGCAGCCAAGATCAAGTAGGAGGTCAGCCCCAGCATTTT. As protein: CASSQDQVGGQPQHF.

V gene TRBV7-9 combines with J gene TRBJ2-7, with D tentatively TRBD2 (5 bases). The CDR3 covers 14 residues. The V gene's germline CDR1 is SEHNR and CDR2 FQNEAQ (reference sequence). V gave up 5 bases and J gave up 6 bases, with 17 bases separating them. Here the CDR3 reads CASSHKDRAGEQYF. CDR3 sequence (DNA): TGTGCCAGCAGCCACAAGGACCGGGCGGGCGAGCAGTACTTC.

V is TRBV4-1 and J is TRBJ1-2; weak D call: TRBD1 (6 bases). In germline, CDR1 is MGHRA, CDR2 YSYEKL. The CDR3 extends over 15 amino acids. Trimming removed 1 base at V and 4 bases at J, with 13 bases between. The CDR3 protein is CASSQGLQGIYGYTF. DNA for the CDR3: TGCGCCAGCAGCCAAGGTTTACAGGGAATCTATGGCTACACCTTC.

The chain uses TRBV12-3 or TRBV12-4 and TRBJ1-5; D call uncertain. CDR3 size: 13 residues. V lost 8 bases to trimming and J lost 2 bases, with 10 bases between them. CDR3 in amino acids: CASARLGNQPQHF. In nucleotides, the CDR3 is TGTGCCAGCGCCAGACTCGGCAATCAGCCCCAGCATTTT.

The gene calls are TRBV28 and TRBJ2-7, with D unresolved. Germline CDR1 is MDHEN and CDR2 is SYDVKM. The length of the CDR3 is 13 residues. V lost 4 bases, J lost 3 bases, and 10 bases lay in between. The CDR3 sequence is CASSSTGGYEQYF. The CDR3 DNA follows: TGTGCCAGCAGTTCAACTGGCGGCTACGAGCAGTACTTC. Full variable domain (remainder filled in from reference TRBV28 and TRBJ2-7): DVKVTQSSRYLVKRTGEKVFLECVQDMDHENMFWYRQDPGLGLRLIYFSYDVKMKEKGDIPEGYSVSREKKERFSLILESASTNQTSMYLCASSSTGGYEQYFGPGTRLTVT.

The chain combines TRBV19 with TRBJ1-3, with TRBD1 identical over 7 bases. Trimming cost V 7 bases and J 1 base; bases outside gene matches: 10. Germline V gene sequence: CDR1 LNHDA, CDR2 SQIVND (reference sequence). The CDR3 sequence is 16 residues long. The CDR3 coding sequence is TGTGCCAGTAATGTGGGGGGCAGGGGGTCTGGAAACACCATATATTTT. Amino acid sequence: CASNVGGRGSGNTIYF.

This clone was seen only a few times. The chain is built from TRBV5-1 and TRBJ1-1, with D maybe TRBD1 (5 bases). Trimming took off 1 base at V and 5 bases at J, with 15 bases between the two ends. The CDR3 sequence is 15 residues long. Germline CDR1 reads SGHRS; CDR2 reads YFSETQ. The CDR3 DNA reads TGCGCCAGCAGCTTGTCAGCCTCGGGGGAGACTGAAGCTTTCTTT. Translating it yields CASSLSASGETEAFF.

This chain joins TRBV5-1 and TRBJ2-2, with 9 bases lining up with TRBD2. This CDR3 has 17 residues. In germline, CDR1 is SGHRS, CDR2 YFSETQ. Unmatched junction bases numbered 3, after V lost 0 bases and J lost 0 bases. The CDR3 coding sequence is TGCGCCAGCAGCTTGGTCCCTAGCGGGGCGAACACCGGGGAGCTGTTTTTT. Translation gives CASSLVPSGANTGELFF.

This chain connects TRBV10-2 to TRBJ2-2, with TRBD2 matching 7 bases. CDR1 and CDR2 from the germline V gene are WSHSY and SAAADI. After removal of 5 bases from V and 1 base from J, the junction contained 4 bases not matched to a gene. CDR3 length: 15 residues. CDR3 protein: CASSRLAGNTGELFF. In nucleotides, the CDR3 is TGCGCCAGCAGTCGGTTAGCGGGGAACACCGGGGAGCTGTTTTTT.

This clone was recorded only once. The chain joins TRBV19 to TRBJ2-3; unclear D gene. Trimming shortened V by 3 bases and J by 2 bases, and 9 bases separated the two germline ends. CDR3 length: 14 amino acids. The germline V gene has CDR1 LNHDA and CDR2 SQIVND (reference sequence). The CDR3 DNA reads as TGTGCCAGTAGTATCGGTGACTCCACAGATACGCAGTATTTT. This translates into CASSIGDSTDTQYF.

CDR3 amino acids: CASSSPEGWGENSPLHF. CDR3 coding DNA: TGCGCCAGCAGCTCGCCAGAGGGTTGGGGGGAGAATTCACCCCTCCACTTT. The chain links TRBV5-1 to TRBJ1-6, with D tentatively TRBD1 (5 bases). The CDR3 contains 17 residues. The germline V gene encodes CDR1 SGHRS and CDR2 YFSETQ. V was pared by 3 bases and J by 7 bases, with 20 bases between. Complete variable domain (other parts from reference TRBV5-1 and TRBJ1-6): KAGVTQTPRYLIKTRGQQVTLSCSPISGHRSVSWYQQTPGQGLQFLFEYFSETQRNKGNFPGRFSGRQFSNSRSEMNVSTLELGDSALYLCASSSPEGWGENSPLHFGNGTRLTVT.

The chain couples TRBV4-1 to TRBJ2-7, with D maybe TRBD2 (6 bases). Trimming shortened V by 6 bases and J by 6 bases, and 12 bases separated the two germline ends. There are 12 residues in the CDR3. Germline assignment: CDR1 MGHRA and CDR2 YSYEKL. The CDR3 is CASRTPRGEQYF. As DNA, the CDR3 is TGCGCCAGCAGAACCCCGCGGGGCGAGCAGTACTTC.

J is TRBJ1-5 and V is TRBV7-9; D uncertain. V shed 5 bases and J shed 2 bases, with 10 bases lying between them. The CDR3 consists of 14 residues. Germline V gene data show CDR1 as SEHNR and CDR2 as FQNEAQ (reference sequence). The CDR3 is CASSDSAGNQPQHF. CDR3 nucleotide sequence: TGTGCCAGCAGCGACTCAGCAGGCAATCAGCCCCAGCATTTT.

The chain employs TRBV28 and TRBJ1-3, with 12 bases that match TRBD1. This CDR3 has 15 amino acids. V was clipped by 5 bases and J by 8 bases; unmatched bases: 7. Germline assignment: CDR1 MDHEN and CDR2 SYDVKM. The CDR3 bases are TGTGCCAGCAGTCTGGGGACAGGGGGCCGGTACACCATATATTTT. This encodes CASSLGTGGRYTIYF.

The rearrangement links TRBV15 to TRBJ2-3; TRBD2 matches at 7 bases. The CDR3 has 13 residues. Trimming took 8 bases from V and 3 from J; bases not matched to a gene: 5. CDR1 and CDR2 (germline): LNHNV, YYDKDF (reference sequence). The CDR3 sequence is CATGRAGTDTQYF. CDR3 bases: TGTGCCACCGGGAGGGCCGGGACAGATACGCAGTATTTT.

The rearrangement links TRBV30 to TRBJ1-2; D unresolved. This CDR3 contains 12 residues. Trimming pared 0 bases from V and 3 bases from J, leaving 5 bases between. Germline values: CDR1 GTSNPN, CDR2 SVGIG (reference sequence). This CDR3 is CAWSVQYYGYTF. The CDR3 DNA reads TGTGCCTGGAGTGTACAGTACTATGGCTACACCTTC.

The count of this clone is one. The CDR3 DNA reads TGTGCCAGCAGCCCGTTGGGACAGGGGGAGCAGAAACTGTTTTTT. It yields the protein CASSPLGQGEQKLFF. This sequence joins TRBV7-9 and TRBJ1-4; 11 bases fit TRBD1. J lost 11 bases, V lost 5 bases, and 10 bases had no gene match. The V gene's germline CDR1 is SEHNR and CDR2 FQNEAQ (reference sequence). The CDR3 is 15 residues long. Together with reference TRBV7-9 and TRBJ1-4, the CDR3 gives the full variable domain: DTGVSQNPRHKITKRGQNVTFRCDPISEHNRLYWYRQTLGQGPEFLTYFQNEAQLEKSRLLSDRFSAERPKGSFSTLEIQRTEQGDSAMYLCASSPLGQGEQKLFFGSGTQLSVL.

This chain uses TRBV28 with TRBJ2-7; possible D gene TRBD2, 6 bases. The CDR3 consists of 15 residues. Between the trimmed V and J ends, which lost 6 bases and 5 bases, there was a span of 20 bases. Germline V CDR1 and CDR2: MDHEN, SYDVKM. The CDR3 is CASRGPGSKTNEQYF. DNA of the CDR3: TGTGCCAGCAGGGGCCCCGGGAGTAAAACGAACGAGCAGTACTTC. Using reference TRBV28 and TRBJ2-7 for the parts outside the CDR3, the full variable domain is DVKVTQSSRYLVKRTGEKVFLECVQDMDHENMFWYRQDPGLGLRLIYFSYDVKMKEKGDIPEGYSVSREKKERFSLILESASTNQTSMYLCASRGPGSKTNEQYFGPGTRLTVT.

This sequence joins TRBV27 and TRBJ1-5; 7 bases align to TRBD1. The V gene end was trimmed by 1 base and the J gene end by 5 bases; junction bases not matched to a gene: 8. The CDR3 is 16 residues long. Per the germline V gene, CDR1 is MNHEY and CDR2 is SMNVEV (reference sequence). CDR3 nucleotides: TGTGCCAGCAGTTTATTAGGTACAGGGGATTATCAGCCCCAGCATTTT. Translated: CASSLLGTGDYQPQHF.

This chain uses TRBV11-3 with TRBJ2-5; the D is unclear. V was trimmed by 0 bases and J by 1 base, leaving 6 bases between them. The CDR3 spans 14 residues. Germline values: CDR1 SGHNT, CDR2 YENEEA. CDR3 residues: CASSLDGSQETQYF. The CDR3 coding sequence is TGTGCCAGCAGCTTAGATGGCAGCCAAGAGACCCAGTACTTC.

Written as DNA, the CDR3 is TGCGCCAGCAGCCAGAGGACAGGGCCCGTCTCCGGCACAGATACGCAGTATTTT. Translating gives CASSQRTGPVSGTDTQYF. The gene calls are TRBV4-1 and TRBJ2-3; 8 bases are shared with TRBD1. CDR1 and CDR2 from the germline V gene are MGHRA and YSYEKL. This CDR3 is 18 amino acids long. V trimming: 3 bases; J trimming: 1 base; junction bases outside the gene matches: 12.